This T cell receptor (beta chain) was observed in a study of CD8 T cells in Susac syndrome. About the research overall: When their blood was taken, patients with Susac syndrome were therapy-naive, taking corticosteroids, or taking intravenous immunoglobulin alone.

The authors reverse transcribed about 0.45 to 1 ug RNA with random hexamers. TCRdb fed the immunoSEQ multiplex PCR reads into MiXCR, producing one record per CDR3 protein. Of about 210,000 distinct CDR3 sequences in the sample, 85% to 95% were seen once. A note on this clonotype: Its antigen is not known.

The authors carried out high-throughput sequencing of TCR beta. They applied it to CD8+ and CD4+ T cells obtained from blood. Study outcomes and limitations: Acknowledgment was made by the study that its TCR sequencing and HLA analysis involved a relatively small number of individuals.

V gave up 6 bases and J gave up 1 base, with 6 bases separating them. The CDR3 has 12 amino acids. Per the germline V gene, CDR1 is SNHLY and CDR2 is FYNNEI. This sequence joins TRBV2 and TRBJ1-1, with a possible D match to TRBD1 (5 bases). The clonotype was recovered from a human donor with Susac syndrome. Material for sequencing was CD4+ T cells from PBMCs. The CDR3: CASSDRNTEAFF. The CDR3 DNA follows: TGTGCCAGCAGCGACAGGAACACTGAAGCTTTCTTT.